This TCR beta chain was captured in a study of beta chain features in type 1 diabetes. Details on this clone: The antigen is unknown.

The entirety of the isolated RNA underwent reverse transcription, so expressed TCRB transcripts were sequenced. The data were produced by immunoSEQ multiplex PCR, yet TCRdb's version contains in-frame clones alone and is incomplete. The sample has more than 300,000 clones; approximately 16% are singletons. V gave up 8 bases and J gave up 3 bases, with 8 bases separating them. Germline V gene sequence: CDR1 SQVTM, CDR2 ANQGSEA. The CDR3 runs to 10 residues. General observations from the study: Cells with high TCR expression could be over-represented by cDNA sequencing. Comparison showed that naive, central memory and Treg TCRB repertoires appeared more similar among patients than among healthy donors. VDJ junctions from type 1 diabetes patients carried fewer insertions and larger deletions.

J is TRBJ2-7 and V is TRBV29-1, with TRBD1 as a possible D gene (6 bases). This receptor was taken from a woman aged 18-30 years in good health. Sequencing was performed on naive CD4+ T cells from blood. The CDR3 DNA reads TGCAGCCGGACAGTCTACGAGCAGTACTTC. Amino acids: CSRTVYEQYF.